Following are 3 T cell receptor beta chains from one sample sequenced in a study of cytomegalovirus exposure and HLA in healthy donors. The primer mix had 60 Vbeta and 13 Jbeta primers. Profiled with immunoSEQ multiplex PCR; TCRdb holds only in-frame clones, not every one. The sample shows roughly 180,000 clones, 75% to 85% of them seen only once. Sequencing used PBMCs. The receptor set was obtained from a female donor in good health and CMV-seronegative.

This chain connects TRBV28 to TRBJ1-1; TRBD1 matches 7 bases. J gave up 4 bases and V 8 bases, and 7 bases lay outside the gene matches. The germline V gene encodes CDR1 MDHEN and CDR2 SYDVKM. The CDR3 contains 13 residues. The CDR3 DNA sequence: TGTGCCAGCGCTGGGACAGCTTTCACTGAAGCTTTCTTT. Encoded protein: CASAGTAFTEAFF.

This chain connects TRBV5-1 to TRBJ2-5, with TRBD1 identical over 7 bases. The DNA matches TRBJ2-7 better at its end, which makes the J call doubtful. The CDR3 totals 15 residues. CDR1 SGHRS and CDR2 YFSETQ come from the germline V gene. In DNA form, the CDR3 reads TGCGCCAGCAGCCACTCGGGACAGTTTACCTACGAGCAGTACTTC. Its protein is CASSHSGQFTYEQYF.

V gene TRBV30 combines with J gene TRBJ2-7; no clear D gene. This CDR3 spans 11 amino acids. Germline V gene lookup returns CDR1 GTSNPN and CDR2 SVGIG (reference sequence). V lost 2 bases to trimming and J lost 6 bases, with 8 bases between them. This CDR3 reads CAWSPSGEQYF. CDR3 coding DNA: TGTGCCTGGAGTCCTTCGGGCGAGCAGTACTTC.